This T cell receptor (beta chain) comes out of a study of blood T cell repertoires in COVID-19. Study at large: Both acute and convalescent COVID-19 samples were obtained from the United States, Italy and Spain.

Sequenced by immunoSEQ multiplex PCR; TCRdb stores in-frame clones only, minus some. This table holds almost 200,000 clones, around 81% found once. The sequence was collected from a man in his fifties or sixties with COVID-19, enrolled during active disease. The sample consisted of peripheral blood.

This CDR3 is CASTGVGNTIYF. CDR3 coding DNA: TGTGCCAGCACAGGGGTCGGAAACACCATATATTTT. The chain is built from TRBV2 and TRBJ1-3; maybe TRBD1 (6 bases). The CDR3 runs 12 residues. V dropped 7 bases and J dropped 4 bases, with 8 bases sitting between them. Per the germline V gene, CDR1 is SNHLY and CDR2 is FYNNEI.